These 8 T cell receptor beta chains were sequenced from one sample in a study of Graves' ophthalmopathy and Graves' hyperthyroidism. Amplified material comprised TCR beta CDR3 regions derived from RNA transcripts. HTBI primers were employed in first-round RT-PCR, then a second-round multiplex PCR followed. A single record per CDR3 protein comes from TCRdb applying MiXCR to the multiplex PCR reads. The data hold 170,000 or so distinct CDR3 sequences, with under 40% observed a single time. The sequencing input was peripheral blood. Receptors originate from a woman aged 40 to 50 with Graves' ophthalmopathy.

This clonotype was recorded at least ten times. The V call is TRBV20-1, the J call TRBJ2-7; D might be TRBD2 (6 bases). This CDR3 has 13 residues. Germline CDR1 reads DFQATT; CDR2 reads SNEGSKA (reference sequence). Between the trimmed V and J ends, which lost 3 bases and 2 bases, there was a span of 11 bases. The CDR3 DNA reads TGCAGTGCTAGCGGGAGAAACACCTACGAGCAGTACTTC. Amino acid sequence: CSASGRNTYEQYF.

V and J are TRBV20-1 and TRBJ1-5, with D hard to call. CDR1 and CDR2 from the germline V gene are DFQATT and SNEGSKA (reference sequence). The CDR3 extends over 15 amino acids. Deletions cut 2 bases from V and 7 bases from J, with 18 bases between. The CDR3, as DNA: TGCAGTGCTAGACGACTGGGCGCGGAGCGGCAGCCCCAGCATTTT. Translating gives CSARRLGAERQPQHF.

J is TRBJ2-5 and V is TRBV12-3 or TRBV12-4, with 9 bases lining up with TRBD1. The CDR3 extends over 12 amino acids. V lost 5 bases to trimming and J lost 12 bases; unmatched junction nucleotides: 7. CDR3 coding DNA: TGTGCCAGCAGTCGGACAGGGGCACAGGAGTACTTC. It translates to CASSRTGAQEYF.

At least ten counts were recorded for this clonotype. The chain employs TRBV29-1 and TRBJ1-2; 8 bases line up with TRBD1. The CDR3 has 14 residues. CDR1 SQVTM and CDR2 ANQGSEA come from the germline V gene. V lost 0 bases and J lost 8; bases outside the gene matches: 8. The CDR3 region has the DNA TGCAGCGTTGAAGAGGGCACGACAGGGGTCGGCTACACCTTC. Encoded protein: CSVEEGTTGVGYTF.

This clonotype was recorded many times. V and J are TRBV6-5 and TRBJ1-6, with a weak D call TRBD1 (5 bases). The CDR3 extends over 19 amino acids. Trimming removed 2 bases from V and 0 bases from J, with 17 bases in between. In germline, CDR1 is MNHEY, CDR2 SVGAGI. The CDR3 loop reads CASSYEARGASSYNSPLHF. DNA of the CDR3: TGTGCCAGCAGTTACGAGGCCCGGGGCGCTAGCTCCTATAATTCACCCCTCCACTTT.

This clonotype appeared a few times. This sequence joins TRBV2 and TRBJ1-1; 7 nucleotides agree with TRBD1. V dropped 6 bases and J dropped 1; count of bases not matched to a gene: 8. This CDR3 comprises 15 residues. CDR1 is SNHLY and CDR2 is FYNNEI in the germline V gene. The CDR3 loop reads CASRKEGAQNTEAFF. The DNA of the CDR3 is TGTGCCAGCAGAAAGGAGGGGGCTCAGAACACTGAAGCTTTCTTT.

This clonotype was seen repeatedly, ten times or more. CDR3 loop: CASSFPGQGKTEAFF. DNA for the CDR3: TGTGCCAGCAGCTTTCCGGGACAGGGGAAGACTGAAGCTTTCTTT. This rearrangement joins TRBV11-2 to TRBJ1-1; the match to TRBD1 covers 10 bases. Germline CDR1 reads SGHAT; CDR2 reads FQNNGV. The length of the CDR3 is 15 residues. Trimming at V came to 3 bases and at J to 5 bases, leaving 6 bases not matched to a gene. Drawing the rest from reference TRBV11-2 and TRBJ1-1, the complete variable domain is EAGVAQSPRYKIIEKRQSVAFWCNPISGHATLYWYQQILGQGPKLLIQFQNNGVVDDSQLPKDRFSAERLKGVDSTLKIQPAKLEDSAVYLCASSFPGQGKTEAFFGQGTRLTVV.

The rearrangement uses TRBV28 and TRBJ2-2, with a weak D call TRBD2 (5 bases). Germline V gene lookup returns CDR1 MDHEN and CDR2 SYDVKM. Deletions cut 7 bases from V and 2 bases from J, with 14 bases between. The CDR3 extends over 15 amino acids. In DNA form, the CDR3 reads TGTGCCAGCATCGAGGGTCACCTCAACACCGGGGAGCTGTTTTTT. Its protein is CASIEGHLNTGELFF.